Each of the 31 T cell receptor beta chains below was sequenced from the same sample in a study of sequential checkpoint blockade in melanoma. The repertoire was sequenced with immunoSEQ multiplex PCR; TCRdb's copy has only in-frame clones and lacks some. The top ten hold about a quarter of the sample, which has about 13,000 clones, around 80% seen once. Treatment meaning: randomized to nivolumab then ipilimumab (arm A) or the reverse (arm B). This sample comprised CD8+ T cells sorted from blood (inferred from file names), obtained from a patient given nivolumab and ipilimumab in sequence. These receptors were taken from a human donor with melanoma.

J is TRBJ1-6 and V is TRBV10-1, with TRBD1 matching 9 bases. J gave up 6 bases and V 7 bases, and 4 bases lay outside the gene matches. This CDR3 has 14 residues. Germline CDR1 and CDR2: WNHNN and SYGVQD (reference sequence). CDR3 sequence reads: CASIDRGFNSPLHF. As DNA, the CDR3 is TGCGCCAGCATTGACAGGGGGTTTAATTCACCCCTCCACTTT.

The genes are TRBV9 and TRBJ1-2, with D possibly being TRBD1 (6 bases). The CDR3 is made up of 14 amino acids. Germline CDR1 and CDR2: SGDLS and YYNGEE. V gave up 0 bases and J gave up 5 bases, with 11 bases separating them. This CDR3 is CASSVEQGWYGYTF. CDR3 DNA sequence: TGTGCCAGCAGCGTAGAACAGGGATGGTATGGCTACACCTTC.

The V gene is TRBV4-3, the J gene TRBJ2-1; 14 nucleotides agree with TRBD2. CDR1 LGHNA and CDR2 YSLEER come from the germline V gene. The V segment lost 2 bases and the J segment 7 bases; nucleotides outside the gene matches: 4. The CDR3 has 16 residues. The CDR3 region has the DNA TGCGCCAGCAGCCAATCTAGACTAGCGGGGGGGAATGAGCAGTTCTTC. Translating it yields CASSQSRLAGGNEQFF.

As for this clone: The sample has other DNA sequences that encode this CDR3 too. The chain recombines TRBV7-6 with TRBJ2-5; perhaps TRBD1 as D (5 bases). V lost 0 bases, J lost 4 bases, and 12 bases lay in between. The CDR3 spans 15 residues. Germline V gene lookup returns CDR1 SGHVS and CDR2 FNYEAQ. The CDR3 DNA is TGTGCCAGCAGCTTAGCGATTACAGGAGCAGAGACCCAGTACTTC. Translating it yields CASSLAITGAETQYF.

The CDR3 DNA reads as TGTGCCAGTAGTATGTTGCGGGAGATCCCAGATACGCAGTATTTT. Amino acid sequence: CASSMLREIPDTQYF. This chain links TRBV19 with TRBJ2-3; 7 bases map to TRBD2. CDR3 size: 15 residues. V gave up 3 bases and J gave up 4 bases; unmatched junction bases: 7. From germline, CDR1 is LNHDA and CDR2 SQIVND (reference sequence).

The V and J genes are TRBV4-3 and TRBJ1-2; 7 bases match TRBD1. The CDR3 sequence is 15 residues long. Unmatched junction bases numbered 6, after V lost 1 base and J lost 4 bases. The V gene's germline CDR1 is LGHNA and CDR2 YSLEER. Written as DNA, the CDR3 is TGCGCCAGCAGCCAAGGACAGGGAATTGCCTATGGCTACACCTTC. Translating it yields CASSQGQGIAYGYTF.

The chain has TRBV5-5 and TRBJ1-1, with a weak D call TRBD1 (5 bases). The germline gives CDR1 SGHKS, CDR2 YYEKEE (reference sequence). This CDR3 has 17 amino acids. The V end lost 4 bases, the J end lost 4 bases, and 23 bases lay between the germline ends. DNA of the CDR3: TGTGCCAGCAGCCCCCATCCGACCAATCTAAGGGGCACTGAAGCTTTCTTT. Amino acid sequence: CASSPHPTNLRGTEAFF.

The chain has TRBV27 and TRBJ1-5, with D perhaps matching TRBD1 (6 bases). The CDR3 totals 13 residues. CDR1 is MNHEY and CDR2 is SMNVEV in the germline V gene (reference sequence). With 5 bases removed from V and 6 bases from J, the gap between germline ends came to 11 bases. CDR3 in DNA: TGTGCCAGCAGTACAGGGATCTCTCAGCCCCAGCATTTT. Translation: CASSTGISQPQHF.

The chain couples TRBV10-3 to TRBJ2-7; D may be TRBD2 (5 bases). The germline gives CDR1 ENHRY, CDR2 SYGVKD. The CDR3 spans 14 residues. The ends were cut back, 7 bases at V and 2 bases at J, with 15 bases in the middle. The CDR3 DNA sequence: TGTGCCATCACCTCGGACTGGAAAACCTACGAGCAGTACTTC. It codes for CAITSDWKTYEQYF.

The sample holds one count of this clone. The rearrangement uses TRBV9 and TRBJ1-2; the match to TRBD1 covers 7 bases. The CDR3 is made up of 16 amino acids. CDR1 and CDR2 (germline): SGDLS, YYNGEE. V lost 3 bases, J lost 5 bases, and 13 bases stayed unmatched. The CDR3 loop reads CASSARAGTAQYGYTF. The CDR3 DNA reads TGTGCCAGCAGCGCCCGGGCCGGGACAGCCCAATATGGCTACACCTTC.

This chain joins TRBV14 and TRBJ2-7, with D possibly being TRBD1 (5 bases). Germline V lookup: CDR1 SGHDN, CDR2 FVKESK. V was trimmed by 4 bases and J by 3 bases, leaving 16 bases between them. The CDR3 has 15 amino acids. CDR3 nucleotide sequence: TGTGCCAGCAGCCGACCTTTTGACAGAGACTACGAGCAGTACTTC. It translates to CASSRPFDRDYEQYF.

This chain joins TRBV28 and TRBJ2-1; 8 bases match TRBD2. The V gene end was trimmed by 8 bases and the J gene end by 4 bases; junction bases not matched to a gene: 13. From germline, CDR1 is MDHEN and CDR2 SYDVKM. The CDR3 extends over 16 amino acids. The CDR3 loop reads CASVPRSGSGYNEQFF. As DNA, the CDR3 is TGTGCCAGCGTTCCCCGCAGCGGGAGTGGGTACAATGAGCAGTTCTTC.

This rearrangement joins TRBV19 to TRBJ2-7, with 10 bases that match TRBD2. Germline CDR1 is LNHDA and CDR2 is SQIVND (reference sequence). The CDR3 is 17 amino acids. V lost 4 bases to trimming and J lost 2 bases; unmatched junction nucleotides: 11. The CDR3, as DNA: TGTGCCAGTAGTAAATACTCGTCTAGCGGGAGAACCTACGAGCAGTACTTC. As protein: CASSKYSSSGRTYEQYF. The full variable domain, with the rest looked up from reference TRBV19 and TRBJ2-7, is DGGITQSPKYLFRKEGQNVTLSCEQNLNHDAMYWYRQDPGQGLRLIYYSQIVNDFQKGDIAEGYSVSREKKESFPLTVTSAQKNPTAFYLCASSKYSSSGRTYEQYFGPGTRLTVT.

The CDR3 is CASSYPGGSNQPQHF. The CDR3 bases are TGTGCCAGCAGTTACCCCGGGGGATCCAATCAGCCCCAGCATTTT. The chain uses TRBV6-5 and TRBJ1-5; tentative D call: TRBD1 (5 bases). The germline gives CDR1 MNHEY, CDR2 SVGAGI. Trimming pared 2 bases from V and 3 bases from J, leaving 11 bases between. This CDR3 is built from 15 residues.

This chain links TRBV4-1 with TRBJ2-1; 7 bases match TRBD2. Germline V gives CDR1 MGHRA, CDR2 YSYEKL. The CDR3 extends over 16 amino acids. After removal of 1 base from V and 9 bases from J, the junction contained 12 bases not matched to a gene. The CDR3 loop reads CASSQVGRGKSSEQFF. In DNA form, the CDR3 reads TGCGCCAGCAGCCAAGTGGGGCGGGGGAAATCGAGTGAGCAGTTCTTC.

The chain combines TRBV7-9 with TRBJ2-7, with 7 bases fitting TRBD1. CDR1 and CDR2 (germline): SEHNR, FQNEAQ (reference sequence). The CDR3 is 14 residues long. J lost 0 bases, V lost 10 bases, and 9 bases had no gene match. As DNA, the CDR3 is TGTGCCACCAGTAGGGACAGCCACTCCTACGAGCAGTACTTC. Amino acids: CATSRDSHSYEQYF.

This chain joins TRBV2 and TRBJ1-2; TRBD1 is a possible D gene (5 bases). The CDR3 runs to 14 residues. The V end lost 3 bases, the J end lost 7 bases, and 15 bases lay between the germline ends. CDR1 SNHLY and CDR2 FYNNEI come from the germline V gene. The CDR3 protein is CASSDREGLFGYTF. Written as DNA, the CDR3 is TGTGCCAGCAGTGACAGGGAAGGTCTCTTTGGCTACACCTTC.

The CDR3 is CASSLGRDSTYEQYF. DNA for the CDR3: TGTGCCAGCAGCTTAGGACGGGACAGTACCTACGAGCAGTACTTC. The chain is built from TRBV7-9 and TRBJ2-7, with 7 bases matching TRBD1. V gave up 1 base and J gave up 2 bases; unmatched junction bases: 5. Germline CDR1 SEHNR, CDR2 FQNEAQ (reference sequence). CDR3 length: 15 residues.

The chain recombines TRBV7-9 with TRBJ2-5; possible D gene TRBD1, 6 bases. The V end lost 4 bases, the J end lost 5 bases, and 17 bases lay between the germline ends. Germline assignment: CDR1 SEHNR and CDR2 FQNEAQ (reference sequence). This CDR3 has 15 residues. The CDR3 region has the DNA TGTGCCAGCAGCTCCTGGACTGAGCAGGGGGAGACCCAGTACTTC. Its protein product is CASSSWTEQGETQYF.

The rearrangement uses TRBV11-2 and TRBJ2-7, with 8 bases fitting TRBD2. The V gene end was trimmed by 6 bases and the J gene end by 1 base; junction bases not matched to a gene: 2. The CDR3 spans 13 residues. Germline V gene data show CDR1 as SGHAT and CDR2 as FQNNGV. The CDR3 DNA is TGTGCCAGCAGGGCGGGGGGATCCTACGAGCAGTACTTC. It specifies CASRAGGSYEQYF. Full variable domain (missing parts from reference TRBV11-2 and TRBJ2-7): EAGVAQSPRYKIIEKRQSVAFWCNPISGHATLYWYQQILGQGPKLLIQFQNNGVVDDSQLPKDRFSAERLKGVDSTLKIQPAKLEDSAVYLCASRAGGSYEQYFGPGTRLTVT.

The chain recombines TRBV5-4 with TRBJ2-7, with 13 bases fitting TRBD2. This CDR3 spans 12 amino acids. Germline V lookup: CDR1 SGHNT, CDR2 YYREEE (reference sequence). Germline trimming cut 4 bases from V and 13 bases from J; bases unmatched to any gene: 5. This CDR3 reads CASSEGLAGTYF. The CDR3 bases are TGTGCCAGCAGCGAGGGACTAGCGGGGACCTACTTC.

J is TRBJ2-7 and V is TRBV7-9; 8 bases map to TRBD1. The CDR3 is 17 residues long. CDR1 and CDR2 from the germline V gene are SEHNR and FQNEAQ (reference sequence). Losses at the gene ends were 5 bases for V and 2 bases for J; bases not matched to a gene: 14. DNA for the CDR3: TGTGCCAGCAGCAACCCCCCCCCGGGACAGGCCCCCTACGAGCAGTACTTC. This codes for CASSNPPPGQAPYEQYF.

The rearrangement joins TRBV7-6 to TRBJ2-1; 9 bases fit TRBD2. The junction had 2 bases not matched to a gene; V was cut back by 3 bases and J by 2 bases. Germline V CDR1 and CDR2: SGHVS, FNYEAQ. The CDR3 runs to 15 residues. The CDR3 reads CASSFGGGAYNEQFF. CDR3 DNA: TGTGCCAGCAGCTTTGGCGGGGGGGCCTACAATGAGCAGTTCTTC. Looking up the rest from reference TRBV7-6 and TRBJ2-1 gives the full variable domain: GAGVSQSPRYKVTKRGQDVALRCDPISGHVSLYWYRQALGQGPEFLTYFNYEAQQDKSGLPNDRFSAERPEGSISTLTIQRTEQRDSAMYRCASSFGGGAYNEQFFGPGTRLTVL.

This chain links TRBV21-1 with TRBJ2-3; the table names TRBD1, a call not compared with the DNA. TRBV21-1 is marked as a pseudogene. The CDR3 sequence is 15 residues long. The CDR3 region is CASSVNRGRGDTQYF. In nucleotides, the CDR3 is TGTGCCAGCAGCGTCAACAGGGGGAGAGGGGATACGCAGTATTTT.

V gene TRBV7-9 combines with J gene TRBJ2-5, with TRBD1 matching over 9 bases. This CDR3 is built from 16 residues. V was pared by 5 bases and J by 5 bases, with 12 bases of the junction left unmatched. Germline values: CDR1 SEHNR, CDR2 FQNEAQ (reference sequence). The CDR3 spells CASSPFPGQGSETQYF. CDR3 nucleotide sequence: TGTGCCAGCAGCCCCTTCCCGGGACAGGGTTCGGAGACCCAGTACTTC.

Within the sample, this clone is medium-sized. The V gene is TRBV7-9, the J gene TRBJ2-1; the D gene is possibly TRBD2 (5 bases). V was clipped by 5 bases and J by 6 bases, with 14 bases between them. This CDR3 is 14 amino acids long. The germline V gene encodes CDR1 SEHNR and CDR2 FQNEAQ (reference sequence). The CDR3 reads CASSPSGVFNEQFF. The CDR3 DNA follows: TGTGCCAGCAGCCCATCCGGGGTCTTCAATGAGCAGTTCTTC.

The V and J genes are TRBV6-1 and TRBJ1-5, with no clear D. V was cut by 6 bases and J by 0 bases, with 12 bases left in between. CDR1 is MNHNS and CDR2 is SASEGT in the germline V gene. The CDR3 loop spans 15 amino acids. The CDR3 nucleotides read TGTGCCAGCAGCCCCGAGGTTTATAGCAATCAGCCCCAGCATTTT. This encodes CASSPEVYSNQPQHF.

This clone was observed a handful of times. The rearrangement uses TRBV5-4 and TRBJ2-7; possibly TRBD1 for D (6 bases). Trimming left V 4 bases short and J 4 bases short, with 9 bases between. Germline V gives CDR1 SGHNT, CDR2 YYREEE (reference sequence). The CDR3 consists of 12 residues. This CDR3 is CASSTTGYEQYF. CDR3 nucleotides: TGTGCCAGCAGCACCACAGGGTACGAGCAGTACTTC.

This clone came up a few times. The rearrangement links TRBV5-4 to TRBJ2-7; 8 positions agree with TRBD2. Germline V gives CDR1 SGHNT, CDR2 YYREEE (reference sequence). The length of the CDR3 is 15 residues. V lost 1 base and J lost 7; bases outside the gene matches: 10. In nucleotides, the CDR3 is TGTGCCAGCAGCTTGTGGGGACTAGGGGCAGGGGAGCAGTACTTC. Amino acids: CASSLWGLGAGEQYF.

This clone was counted between two and nine times. The genes are TRBV6-6 and TRBJ2-5; 12 bases align to TRBD2. The length of the CDR3 is 15 residues. V shed 4 bases, J shed 5 bases, and the junction held 5 bases outside the gene matches. CDR1 and CDR2 (germline): MNHNY, SVGAGI (reference sequence). The CDR3 region is CASSWTTSGSETQYF. The CDR3 DNA sequence: TGTGCCAGCAGTTGGACGACTAGCGGGAGTGAGACCCAGTACTTC.

The chain combines TRBV5-1 with TRBJ2-7; weak D call: TRBD2 (6 bases). Germline-derived CDR1 and CDR2 are SGHRS and YFSETQ. V was trimmed by 5 bases and J by 5 bases, leaving 20 bases between them. The CDR3 length is 15 residues. The CDR3 region has the DNA TGCGCCAGCAGACCTCAAATCTCGGGACTTGACGAGCAGTACTTC. The encoded protein is CASRPQISGLDEQYF.